A selection of T cell receptor beta chains follows, all from one sample in a study of shared clonotypes between healthy human individuals. The method was immunoSEQ multiplex PCR; TCRdb's version includes in-frame clones alone and lacks a portion of them. The data show 400,000 to 550,000 clones, roughly 78% seen once. Input material: PBMCs. The receptors come from a woman aged 40 to 55 in good health. Some clones in this sample may be carry-over from other donors' samples. Each CDR3 is given with its conserved first and last residue. Fields, in order: V gene, D gene, clone size, J gene, CDR3 protein, CDR3 DNA. A D gene is named only where the DNA matches it firmly. Size values are once, few and many counts, or a class for expanded clones, and some rows have none.

V gene: TRBV5-8
D gene: .
clone size: few
J gene: TRBJ2-7
CDR3 protein: CASSLVLSADHTYEQYF
CDR3 DNA: TGTGCCAGCAGCTTGGTGCTGTCGGCAGACCATACCTACGAGCAGTACTTC

V gene: TRBV2
D gene: TRBD1
clone size: .
J gene: TRBJ1-1
CDR3 protein: CASRADREEAFF
CDR3 DNA: TGTGCCAGCAGAGCCGACAGGGAGGAAGCTTTCTTT

V gene: TRBV7-2
D gene: TRBD1
clone size: .
J gene: TRBJ2-7
CDR3 protein: CASSPRTGRSSYEQYF
CDR3 DNA: TGTGCCAGCAGCCCCCGGACAGGGAGGAGCTCCTACGAGCAGTACTTC

V gene: TRBV9
D gene: TRBD2
clone size: .
J gene: TRBJ2-1
CDR3 protein: CASSRTSGEDNEQFF
CDR3 DNA: TGTGCCAGCAGCCGGACTAGCGGGGAGGACAATGAGCAGTTCTTC

V gene: TRBV7-9
D gene: .
clone size: .
J gene: TRBJ2-4
CDR3 protein: CASSPRGNSDIQYF
CDR3 DNA: TGTGCCAGCAGCCCTCGGGGGAATTCGGACATTCAGTACTTC

V gene: TRBV5-1
D gene: TRBD1
clone size: .
J gene: TRBJ2-1
CDR3 protein: CASSLGPLGTGNDNEQFF
CDR3 DNA: TGCGCCAGCAGCTTGGGCCCCTTGGGGACAGGGAACGACAATGAGCAGTTCTTC

V gene: TRBV2
D gene: .
clone size: once
J gene: TRBJ2-5
CDR3 protein: CACLRSDRPLEQYF
CDR3 DNA: TGTGCCTGCCTTAGATCAGACAGGCCGTTGGAGCAGTACTTC

V gene: TRBV7-3
D gene: .
clone size: .
J gene: TRBJ2-3
CDR3 protein: CASSLAPTTDTQYF
CDR3 DNA: TGTGCCAGCAGCCTAGCTCCGACCACAGATACGCAGTATTTT

V gene: TRBV5-4
D gene: TRBD1
clone size: many
J gene: TRBJ1-2
CDR3 protein: CASSLDTRDRGWNGYTF
CDR3 DNA: TGTGCCAGCAGCTTGGACACCCGGGACAGGGGATGGAATGGCTACACCTTC

V gene: TRBV30
D gene: TRBD1
clone size: many
J gene: TRBJ1-6
CDR3 protein: CAWSVMGTALNNSPLHF
CDR3 DNA: TGTGCCTGGAGTGTGATGGGGACAGCCCTGAATAATTCACCCCTCCACTTT

V gene: TRBV19
D gene: TRBD2
clone size: few
J gene: TRBJ2-7
CDR3 protein: CASRGLAGATEQYF
CDR3 DNA: TGTGCCAGTAGGGGCCTAGCGGGAGCAACCGAGCAGTACTTC

V gene: TRBV6-1
D gene: .
clone size: .
J gene: TRBJ2-7
CDR3 protein: CASSEPGLGTLAYEQYF
CDR3 DNA: TGTGCCAGCAGTGAACCAGGGCTCGGGACCTTGGCCTACGAGCAGTACTTC

V gene: TRBV6-5
D gene: .
clone size: .
J gene: TRBJ2-1
CDR3 protein: CASRSSSYNEQFF
CDR3 DNA: TGTGCCAGCAGGTCTAGCTCCTACAATGAGCAGTTCTTC

V gene: TRBV7-3
D gene: .
clone size: .
J gene: TRBJ1-5
CDR3 protein: CASSSDRNQPQHF
CDR3 DNA: TGTGCCAGCAGCTCGGACAGAAATCAGCCCCAGCATTTT

V gene: TRBV30
D gene: .
clone size: .
J gene: TRBJ1-2
CDR3 protein: CAWSPTQGYGYTF
CDR3 DNA: TGTGCCTGGAGTCCGACTCAGGGCTATGGCTACACCTTC

V gene: TRBV4-2
D gene: .
clone size: .
J gene: TRBJ1-2
CDR3 protein: CASSQDQGGGIYGYTF
CDR3 DNA: TGTGCCAGCAGCCAAGATCAGGGTGGAGGTATCTATGGCTACACCTTC

V gene: TRBV11-3
D gene: .
clone size: .
J gene: TRBJ2-2
CDR3 protein: CASSLVDGTGELFF
CDR3 DNA: TGTGCCAGCAGCTTAGTAGACGGCACCGGGGAGCTGTTTTTT

V gene: TRBV27
D gene: TRBD1
clone size: few
J gene: TRBJ1-2
CDR3 protein: CASTPGTGYGYTF
CDR3 DNA: TGTGCCAGCACTCCCGGGACAGGGTATGGCTACACCTTC

V gene: TRBV6-1
D gene: .
clone size: .
J gene: TRBJ2-1
CDR3 protein: CASSDFIQEGPRDEQFF
CDR3 DNA: TGTGCCAGCAGTGATTTTATTCAAGAGGGACCCCGGGATGAGCAGTTCTTC

V gene: TRBV4-2
D gene: TRBD2
clone size: .
J gene: TRBJ2-2
CDR3 protein: CASSRGTSGDTGELFF
CDR3 DNA: TGTGCCAGCAGCCGCGGTACTAGCGGTGACACCGGGGAGCTGTTTTTT

V gene: TRBV5-1
D gene: .
clone size: .
J gene: TRBJ2-3
CDR3 protein: CASRVGDTQYF
CDR3 DNA: TGCGCCAGCAGGGTGGGAGATACGCAGTATTTT

V gene: TRBV18
D gene: .
clone size: .
J gene: TRBJ1-2
CDR3 protein: CASQAAGYGYTF
CDR3 DNA: TGTGCCAGCCAGGCGGCCGGCTATGGCTACACCTTC

V gene: TRBV7-9
D gene: TRBD2
clone size: .
J gene: TRBJ2-1
CDR3 protein: CASSFAAGGLNEQFF
CDR3 DNA: TGTGCCAGCAGCTTCGCGGCGGGAGGGCTCAATGAGCAGTTCTTC

V gene: TRBV28
D gene: .
clone size: .
J gene: TRBJ2-2
CDR3 protein: CASSLLAGELFF
CDR3 DNA: TGTGCCAGCAGTTTATTGGCCGGGGAGCTGTTTTTT

V gene: TRBV27
D gene: .
clone size: .
J gene: TRBJ2-7
CDR3 protein: CASSLWRTSYEQYF
CDR3 DNA: TGTGCCAGCAGTTTATGGAGAACCTCCTACGAGCAGTACTTC

V gene: TRBV7-2
D gene: .
clone size: few
J gene: TRBJ2-6
CDR3 protein: CASSSRSGANVLTF
CDR3 DNA: TGTGCCAGCAGCAGCCGGTCTGGGGCCAACGTCCTGACTTTC

V gene: TRBV28
D gene: .
clone size: .
J gene: TRBJ1-4
CDR3 protein: CASSPPGRPGEKLFF
CDR3 DNA: TGTGCCAGCAGTCCCCCGGGGAGGCCGGGTGAAAAACTGTTTTTT

V gene: TRBV10-3
D gene: .
clone size: .
J gene: TRBJ2-7
CDR3 protein: CAIRWDFAETYEQYF
CDR3 DNA: TGTGCCATCAGATGGGACTTTGCCGAGACCTACGAGCAGTACTTC

V gene: TRBV10-3
D gene: TRBD2
clone size: few
J gene: TRBJ2-1
CDR3 protein: CAISEPPPSTSGRALRNEQFF
CDR3 DNA: TGTGCCATCAGTGAGCCGCCACCAAGTACTAGCGGGAGGGCCTTGAGGAATGAGCAGTTCTTC

V gene: TRBV9
D gene: TRBD2
clone size: .
J gene: TRBJ2-1
CDR3 protein: CASSAASLLAGPWDEQFF
CDR3 DNA: TGTGCCAGCAGCGCCGCCTCTTTGCTAGCGGGACCTTGGGATGAGCAGTTCTTC

V gene: TRBV9
D gene: TRBD2
clone size: .
J gene: TRBJ2-5
CDR3 protein: CASSEGVSGSVETQYF
CDR3 DNA: TGTGCCAGCAGCGAAGGGGTTAGCGGGAGTGTGGAGACCCAGTACTTC

V gene: TRBV18
D gene: .
clone size: .
J gene: TRBJ2-3
CDR3 protein: CASSPPATVSTDTQYF
CDR3 DNA: TGTGCCAGCTCACCACCGGCAACAGTTAGCACAGATACGCAGTATTTT

V gene: TRBV11-2
D gene: .
clone size: .
J gene: TRBJ2-3
CDR3 protein: CASSFLFPDTQYF
CDR3 DNA: TGTGCCAGCAGCTTCCTCTTCCCCGATACGCAGTATTTT